This T cell receptor (beta chain) was identified in a study of cytomegalovirus exposure and HLA in healthy donors. At the level of the study: There were roughly 110 million unique TCR beta sequences, drawn from 180 million or so T cells, in an earlier analysis.

V trimming: 5 bases; J trimming: 4 bases; junction bases outside the gene matches: 3. Germline lookup yields CDR1 MNHEY and CDR2 SVGAGI. This CDR3 region has 13 residues. In the PCR, 60 Vbeta and 13 Jbeta primers were used. The repertoire was sequenced with immunoSEQ multiplex PCR; TCRdb's copy has only in-frame clones and lacks some. The table lists roughly 190,000 clones, 81% of them singletons, with around 2% in the top ten. Input material: PBMCs. This chain joins TRBV6-5 and TRBJ2-7, with 9 bases that match TRBD2. The clonotype comes from a man between 18 and 35 years old in good health and CMV-seronegative. CDR3 bases: TGTGCCAGCAGTCGGAGCGGGAGGTACGAGCAGTACTTC. Translating gives CASSRSGRYEQYF.